These 5 T cell receptor beta chains were sequenced from one sample in a study of human T cells and chemical hapten exposure. TCRdb called the RACE reads again in MiXCR, with one record for every CDR3 protein. The sample has roughly 100,000 distinct CDR3 sequences; 9% to 9.5% are singletons. Time point meaning: patch test 2, 6 weeks after DPC sensitization. Treatment of the sample: therapeutic diphenylcyclopropenone sensitization with weekly scalp DPC. Here the sequenced sample was whole blood, taken in connection with sensitization to the hapten diphenylcyclopropenone (DPC). These receptors were obtained from a woman in her thirties or forties with alopecia areata. Some clones in this sample may be carry-over from other donors' samples.

This clonotype was observed at least ten times. The chain couples TRBV5-4 to TRBJ2-2; possible D gene TRBD1, 5 bases. The germline V gene has CDR1 SGHNT and CDR2 YYREEE (reference sequence). CDR3 length: 15 amino acids. With 2 bases removed from V and 1 base from J, the gap between germline ends came to 9 bases. The CDR3 coding sequence is TGTGCCAGCAGCTTTAACAGGAGGAACACCGGGGAGCTGTTTTTT. Amino acids: CASSFNRRNTGELFF. The whole variable domain, filled in from reference TRBV5-4 and TRBJ2-2, reads ETGVTQSPTHLIKTRGQQVTLRCSSQSGHNTVSWYQQALGQGPQFIFQYYREEENGRGNFPPRFSGLQFPNYSSELNVNALELDDSALYLCASSFNRRNTGELFFGEGSRLTVL.

This clonotype was counted many times. The chain joins TRBV11-3 to TRBJ2-2; D is unresolved. CDR3 size: 15 residues. The V gene lost 5 bases and the J gene lost 4 bases, with 14 bases spanning the gap. Germline CDR1 reads SGHNT; CDR2 reads YENEEA. The CDR3 is CASSPGVGFTGELFF. CDR3 DNA sequence: TGTGCCAGCAGCCCAGGAGTGGGATTCACCGGGGAGCTGTTTTTT.

This clonotype was counted many times. This chain links TRBV27 with TRBJ2-2; TRBD2 might be the D (6 bases). Looked up from germline, CDR1 is MNHEY and CDR2 is SMNVEV (reference sequence). This CDR3 comprises 18 residues. The ends were cut back, 4 bases at V and 0 bases at J, with 18 bases in the middle. CDR3 sequence reads: CASSWSVGLATNTGELFF. For the CDR3, the DNA is TGTGCCAGCAGTTGGTCCGTCGGCCTAGCGACGAACACCGGGGAGCTGTTTTTT.

This clonotype showed up many times. This sequence joins TRBV7-2 and TRBJ1-5, with 11 bases identical to TRBD1. The germline gives CDR1 SGHTA, CDR2 FQGNSA. V trimming: 5 bases; J trimming: 4 bases; junction bases outside the gene matches: 7. This CDR3 spans 16 amino acids. CDR3 nucleotides: TGTGCCAGCAGCATTCTTGGACAGGGGGCGAATCAGCCCCAGCATTTT. Amino acid sequence: CASSILGQGANQPQHF.

The chain combines TRBV4-1 with TRBJ2-3; D is possibly TRBD1 (5 bases). Per germline, CDR1 MGHRA and CDR2 YSYEKL. This CDR3 is built from 11 residues. V was shortened by 8 bases and J by 9 bases, with 12 bases between the two germline ends. The CDR3 DNA reads TGCGCCAGCCGAACAGGAGTCACGCAGTATTTT. It translates to CASRTGVTQYF.